What follows are 29 T cell receptor beta chains derived from one specimen sequenced in a study of shared clonotypes between healthy human individuals. TCRdb keeps only in-frame clones here, not all; method: immunoSEQ multiplex PCR. The sample has 1.5 million to 1.9 million clones, about 98% seen once. The sample taken for sequencing was naive CD4+ T cells sorted from blood. Noted subset: CD45RA+ positively selected. Every receptor here comes from a young man in good health.

V and J are TRBV7-9 and TRBJ2-1; 9 bases are shared with TRBD2. This CDR3 spans 16 amino acids. Unmatched junction bases numbered 7, after V lost 7 bases and J lost 0 bases. Per germline, CDR1 SEHNR and CDR2 FQNEAQ (reference sequence). CDR3 in amino acids: CASTQPTSGSYNEQFF. The CDR3 bases are TGTGCCAGCACCCAACCGACTAGCGGCTCCTACAATGAGCAGTTCTTC.

The chain recombines TRBV2 with TRBJ2-7; a weak D match, TRBD2 (5 bases). Germline V gene lookup returns CDR1 SNHLY and CDR2 FYNNEI. With 0 bases removed from V and 4 bases from J, the gap between germline ends came to 10 bases. This CDR3 has 14 residues. The CDR3 DNA sequence: TGTGCCAGCAGTGAAGCGCTTGAGGGATACGAGCAGTACTTC. Amino acid sequence: CASSEALEGYEQYF.

The genes are TRBV5-8 and TRBJ2-5; D perhaps matches TRBD1 (6 bases). Germline V gene lookup returns CDR1 SGHTS and CDR2 YDEGEE. The CDR3 spans 18 residues. The V gene lost 0 bases and the J gene lost 0 bases, with 18 bases spanning the gap. The DNA for the CDR3 is TGTGCCAGCAGCTTGGGGATAGGGGGACAAATGTACCAAGAGACCCAGTACTTC. Translation gives CASSLGIGGQMYQETQYF.

The V call is TRBV21-1, the J call TRBJ2-7. TRBV21-1 is tagged as a pseudogene. This CDR3 region has 17 residues. Here the CDR3 DNA reads TGTGCCAGCAGCAGTAAAAGTGGGGGGCGTTCCTCCTACGAGCAGTACTTC. It translates to CASSSKSGGRSSYEQYF.

The genes are TRBV2 and TRBJ1-2; a weak D match, TRBD1 (6 bases). This CDR3 contains 15 residues. Trimming removed 5 bases at V and 5 bases at J, with 18 bases between. CDR1 and CDR2 from the germline V gene are SNHLY and FYNNEI. The CDR3 protein is CASSLLDRLFYGYTF. The CDR3, as DNA: TGTGCCAGCAGTTTACTGGACAGATTATTTTATGGCTACACCTTC. Full variable domain (missing parts from reference TRBV2 and TRBJ1-2): EPEVTQTPSHQVTQMGQEVILRCVPISNHLYFYWYRQILGQKVEFLVSFYNNEISEKSEIFDDQFSVERPDGSNFTLKIRSTKLEDSAMYFCASSLLDRLFYGYTFGSGTRLTVV.

J is TRBJ2-3 and V is TRBV11-2; 7 bases match TRBD1. J gave up 2 bases and V 1 base, and 3 bases lay outside the gene matches. The CDR3 consists of 15 residues. Germline loops: CDR1 SGHAT, CDR2 FQNNGV. The CDR3 protein is CASSLGDSLTDTQYF. The CDR3 region has the DNA TGTGCCAGCAGCTTAGGGGACAGCCTCACAGATACGCAGTATTTT. The entire variable domain, with the rest obtained from reference TRBV11-2 and TRBJ2-3, is as follows: EAGVAQSPRYKIIEKRQSVAFWCNPISGHATLYWYQQILGQGPKLLIQFQNNGVVDDSQLPKDRFSAERLKGVDSTLKIQPAKLEDSAVYLCASSLGDSLTDTQYFGPGTRLTVL.

The chain joins TRBV28 to TRBJ1-5; D is undetermined. CDR3 size: 14 residues. Per the germline V gene, CDR1 is MDHEN and CDR2 is SYDVKM. Trimming took 5 bases from V and 4 from J, leaving 12 bases between them. The CDR3 DNA is TGTGCCAGCAGTCCTGTCCCGGTTAATCAGCCCCAGCATTTT. Its protein product is CASSPVPVNQPQHF. The full variable domain, in which reference TRBV28 and TRBJ1-5 provide the parts outside the CDR3, is DVKVTQSSRYLVKRTGEKVFLECVQDMDHENMFWYRQDPGLGLRLIYFSYDVKMKEKGDIPEGYSVSREKKERFSLILESASTNQTSMYLCASSPVPVNQPQHFGDGTRLSIL.

A word on this clone: Germline and junction disagree at one end, which may indicate a read error. This chain's CDR3 is CASSQGEPQYF. In DNA form, the CDR3 reads TGTGCCAGCAGCCAGGGAGAGCCCCAGTACTTC. This chain uses TRBV5-5 with TRBJ2-5; D could derive from TRBD1 or TRBD2 (5 bases each). Germline V gene sequence: CDR1 SGHKS, CDR2 YYEKEE (reference sequence). The CDR3 covers 11 residues.

Concerning this clone: The sample carries other DNA sequences with the same CDR3. The chain has TRBV5-1 and TRBJ2-7; 7 bases agree with TRBD1. Germline lookup yields CDR1 SGHRS and CDR2 YFSETQ. The CDR3 sequence is 13 residues long. V trimming: 4 bases; J trimming: 2 bases; junction bases outside the gene matches: 3. Here the CDR3 DNA reads TGCGCCAGCAGCCGGGACAGACCCTACGAGCAGTACTTC. This gives the protein CASSRDRPYEQYF.

J is TRBJ1-1 and V is TRBV11-2, with D unresolved. Germline V gene lookup returns CDR1 SGHAT and CDR2 FQNNGV. This CDR3 has 14 residues. The ends were cut back, 5 bases at V and 4 bases at J, with 14 bases in the middle. The CDR3 here is CASSPGVGRTEAFF. The CDR3 DNA reads as TGTGCCAGCAGCCCCGGGGTAGGCCGCACTGAAGCTTTCTTT.

This clone was seen just once. The chain carries TRBV18 and TRBJ2-1; TRBD2 matches 12 bases. V shed 7 bases, J shed 3 bases, and the junction held 10 bases outside the gene matches. Germline V gene sequence: CDR1 KGHSH, CDR2 LQKENI. CDR3 length: 17 amino acids. The CDR3 here is CASLAGLAGIDYNEQFF. For the CDR3, the DNA is TGTGCCAGCTTAGCGGGACTAGCGGGTATTGACTACAATGAGCAGTTCTTC.

The chain recombines TRBV28 with TRBJ2-2; TRBD2 is a possible D gene (5 bases). CDR1 MDHEN and CDR2 SYDVKM come from the germline V gene. CDR3 length: 15 residues. The ends were cut back, 8 bases at V and 10 bases at J, with 23 bases in the middle. CDR3 amino acids: CASGPLRGFDLELFF. As DNA, the CDR3 is TGTGCCAGCGGTCCCCTAAGAGGGTTTGACCTGGAGCTGTTTTTT.

The chain joins TRBV6-5 to TRBJ2-2; possibly TRBD1 for D (6 bases). This CDR3 is built from 13 residues. V shed 10 bases and J shed 8 bases, with 17 bases lying between them. In germline, CDR1 is MNHEY, CDR2 SVGAGI. The CDR3 DNA reads as TGTGCCACCCGGCAGGGGCTGGTTGGGGAGCTGTTTTTT. Translated: CATRQGLVGELFF.

The chain is built from TRBV11-2 and TRBJ2-7; 8 bases are shared with TRBD2. Trimming removed 3 bases from V and 4 bases from J; junction bases left unmatched: 5. The CDR3 is made up of 14 amino acids. CDR1 is SGHAT, CDR2 FQNNGV, per germline. This CDR3 reads CASSLSGGLYEQYF. In nucleotides, the CDR3 is TGTGCCAGCAGCTTGTCGGGAGGGTTGTACGAGCAGTACTTC.

The genes are TRBV7-2 and TRBJ2-3, with D tentatively TRBD1 (7 bases). The V end was cut by 3 bases, the J end by 11 bases, with 18 bases between. CDR3 length: 14 residues. Germline V gene lookup returns CDR1 SGHTA and CDR2 FQGNSA. The CDR3 nucleotides are TGTGCCAGCAGCTTTCGGAGGGGGCCCCGGTGGCAGTATTTT. It translates to CASSFRRGPRWQYF.

The chain joins TRBV9 to TRBJ2-5; D not certain. With 2 bases removed from V and 3 bases from J, the gap between germline ends came to 8 bases. CDR1 SGDLS and CDR2 YYNGEE come from the germline V gene. The CDR3 contains 13 residues. Here the CDR3 reads CASSVWAEETQYF. As DNA, the CDR3 is TGTGCCAGCAGCGTCTGGGCTGAAGAGACCCAGTACTTC. Full variable domain (remainder filled in from reference TRBV9 and TRBJ2-5): DSGVTQTPKHLITATGQRVTLRCSPRSGDLSVYWYQQSLDQGLQFLIQYYNGEERAKGNILERFSAQQFPDLHSELNLSSLELGDSALYFCASSVWAEETQYFGPGTRLLVL.

A single count supports this clone. V and J are TRBV7-9 and TRBJ2-1; 15 bases map to TRBD2. Germline V gene lookup returns CDR1 SEHNR and CDR2 FQNEAQ (reference sequence). V was clipped by 4 bases and J by 2 bases; unmatched bases: 9. This CDR3 contains 19 residues. Here the CDR3 DNA reads TGTGCCAGCAGCTCACCGGGACTAGCGGGAGGACAAGCCTACAATGAGCAGTTCTTC. Protein product: CASSSPGLAGGQAYNEQFF. Drawing the rest from reference TRBV7-9 and TRBJ2-1, the complete variable domain is DTGVSQNPRHKITKRGQNVTFRCDPISEHNRLYWYRQTLGQGPEFLTYFQNEAQLEKSRLLSDRFSAERPKGSFSTLEIQRTEQGDSAMYLCASSSPGLAGGQAYNEQFFGPGTRLTVL.

This chain links TRBV10-3 with TRBJ1-5; 9 bases line up with TRBD1. With V trimmed by 10 bases and J by 0 bases, 10 bases remained unmatched. CDR3 size: 16 residues. Germline-derived CDR1 and CDR2 are ENHRY and SYGVKD. DNA for the CDR3: TGTGCCACTGAACAGGGGGCGTCCCGTAGCAATCAGCCCCAGCATTTT. Its protein product is CATEQGASRSNQPQHF.

The chain carries TRBV5-1 and TRBJ2-1; TRBD1 matches 9 bases. Germline CDR1 is SGHRS and CDR2 is YFSETQ. Germline trimming cut 4 bases from V and 4 bases from J; bases unmatched to any gene: 6. This CDR3 is built from 15 residues. The CDR3 sequence: CASSGQGQGYNEQFF. DNA for the CDR3: TGCGCCAGCAGCGGACAGGGACAGGGATACAATGAGCAGTTCTTC.

The V and J genes are TRBV2 and TRBJ2-3; D may be TRBD1 (6 bases). The CDR3 length is 13 residues. Trimming cost V 6 bases and J 6 bases, with 13 bases left between them. Germline V gives CDR1 SNHLY, CDR2 FYNNEI. The CDR3 bases are TGTGCCAGCAGAAAGGACAGTTTGGATACGCAGTATTTT. Its protein product is CASRKDSLDTQYF.

In DNA form, the CDR3 reads TGCAGCGTGAAAGGACAGGCGGCCTACGAGCAGTACTTC. Its translation: CSVKGQAAYEQYF. The chain couples TRBV29-1 to TRBJ2-7; 7 bases agree with TRBD1. This CDR3 contains 13 residues. CDR1 and CDR2 from the germline V gene are SQVTM and ANQGSEA. Trimming at V came to 6 bases and at J to 2 bases, leaving 7 bases not matched to a gene.

The chain links TRBV30 to TRBJ2-5; D gene uncertain. The V gene lost 0 bases and the J gene lost 1 base, with 9 bases spanning the gap. This CDR3 contains 14 residues. The germline CDR1 and CDR2 sequences are GTSNPN and SVGIG (reference sequence). The CDR3 is CAWSVGRLQETQYF. In DNA, the CDR3 is TGTGCCTGGAGTGTCGGCAGGCTCCAAGAGACCCAGTACTTC.

V and J are TRBV4-1 and TRBJ2-7, with 10 bases aligning to TRBD1. The CDR3 contains 19 residues. Germline V gene lookup returns CDR1 MGHRA and CDR2 YSYEKL. Germline trimming cut 3 bases from V and 3 bases from J; bases unmatched to any gene: 17. CDR3 in amino acids: CASSQGPGQGLKLDYEQYF. DNA of the CDR3: TGCGCCAGCAGCCAGGGACCGGGACAGGGGCTTAAGCTGGACTACGAGCAGTACTTC.

This clone was seen only once. The chain couples TRBV5-1 to TRBJ2-1; 11 positions match TRBD2. CDR3 length equals 17 residues. Germline trimming cut 1 base from V and 4 bases from J; bases unmatched to any gene: 7. Germline V CDR1 and CDR2: SGHRS, YFSETQ. The CDR3 sequence: CASSLTGLAGQYNEQFF. For the CDR3, the DNA is TGCGCCAGCAGCTTGACTGGACTAGCGGGTCAATACAATGAGCAGTTCTTC.

This clone has just one count. This chain connects TRBV9 to TRBJ2-3; 12 bases are shared with TRBD2. The CDR3 totals 14 residues. V gave up 3 bases and J gave up 8 bases; unmatched junction bases: 4. The germline V gene encodes CDR1 SGDLS and CDR2 YYNGEE. The DNA of the CDR3 is TGTGCCAGCAGCGGACTAGCGGGAGTTGGTACGCAGTATTTT. Its translation is CASSGLAGVGTQYF.

Concerning this clone itself: Other DNA sequences in this sample translate to the same CDR3. The V and J genes are TRBV5-4 and TRBJ2-7; 7 bases align to TRBD1. Unmatched junction bases numbered 3, after V lost 4 bases and J lost 2 bases. CDR1 is SGHNT and CDR2 is YYREEE in the germline V gene (reference sequence). The CDR3 totals 13 residues. The CDR3 region has the DNA TGTGCCAGCAGCCCGACAGGGACCTACGAGCAGTACTTC. It is translated as CASSPTGTYEQYF.

The V call is TRBV9, the J call TRBJ2-7; a possible D gene is TRBD2 (6 bases). The CDR3 is 14 residues long. Trimming cost V 4 bases and J 3 bases, with 14 bases left between them. CDR1 and CDR2 from the germline V gene are SGDLS and YYNGEE. DNA for the CDR3: TGTGCCAGCAGCCCCCAGGGCGGGAACTACGAGCAGTACTTC. Its translation is CASSPQGGNYEQYF.

V and J are TRBV10-3 and TRBJ2-6; a possible D gene is TRBD2 (8 bases). Between the trimmed V and J ends, which lost 11 bases and 0 bases, there was a span of 17 bases. The germline V gene has CDR1 ENHRY and CDR2 SYGVKD. CDR3 length: 16 residues. CDR3 region: CAAGRGRVSGANVLTF. In DNA form, the CDR3 reads TGTGCCGCCGGGAGGGGGCGAGTCTCTGGGGCCAACGTCCTGACTTTC.

CDR3 nucleotides: TGCGCCAGCAGCATACAGGGCCCGGGCTACGAGCAGTACTTC. It translates to CASSIQGPGYEQYF. The chain has TRBV5-1 and TRBJ2-7; a possible D gene is TRBD1 (6 bases). The V and J ends lost 4 bases and 3 bases respectively, with 14 bases between them. This CDR3 is built from 14 residues. Germline CDR1 and CDR2: SGHRS and YFSETQ.